This T cell receptor (beta chain) was found in a study of early T cells in non-severe SARS-CoV-2 infection. Regarding the study as a whole: Anti-spike CD8 responses were favored by VDJdb matching, which missed private and CD4 specificities.

This clonotype was seen ten or more times. Its target is unknown. TCRdb reprocessed the 5' RACE reads with MiXCR, giving one entry per CDR3 protein. The sample contains 120,000 or so distinct CDR3 sequences, roughly an eighth of which appear only once. The TCR comes from an adult who was a healthcare worker with PCR-confirmed SARS-CoV-2 infection or an uninfected control (not recorded which). Sample: whole blood, taken at baseline.

CDR3 nucleotide sequence: TGTGCCAGCTCACCGGCGCCGAACACTGAAGCTTTCTTT. This gives the protein CASSPAPNTEAFF. The chain has TRBV18 and TRBJ1-1; D not resolved. Trimming stripped 3 bases from V and 1 base from J, with 6 bases between. This CDR3 has 13 amino acids. The V gene's germline CDR1 is KGHSH and CDR2 LQKENI. Supplemented by reference TRBV18 and TRBJ1-1, the full variable domain reads NAGVMQNPRHLVRRRGQEARLRCSPMKGHSHVYWYRQLPEEGLKFMVYLQKENIIDESGMPKERFSAEFPKEGPSILRIQQVVRGDSAAYFCASSPAPNTEAFFGQGTRLTVV.